One and the same sample provided the 18 T cell receptor beta chains below, sequenced in a study of blood T cell repertoires in COVID-19. TCRdb's copy holds only in-frame clones and misses some; the assay was immunoSEQ multiplex PCR. The sample includes over 300,000 clones, 90% of them seen just once. Sequencing was performed on peripheral blood. The receptors originated from a man aged 18 to 30 with active or convalescent COVID-19.

This clone appeared a few times. The chain couples TRBV5-1 to TRBJ1-1; 7 bases line up with TRBD1. The CDR3 is made up of 14 amino acids. The germline V gene encodes CDR1 SGHRS and CDR2 YFSETQ. Trimming cost V 0 bases and J 10 bases; bases outside gene matches: 9. CDR3 bases: TGCGCCAGCAGCTTGGACGGGACAGATCGGGGAGCTTTCTTT. Protein: CASSLDGTDRGAFF.

The rearrangement joins TRBV28 to TRBJ1-6; TRBD1 matches at 10 bases. J lost 8 bases, V lost 8 bases, and 6 bases had no gene match. The V gene's germline CDR1 is MDHEN and CDR2 SYDVKM. The CDR3 totals 14 residues. The CDR3 here is CASWIGTGDSPLHF. The CDR3 DNA reads TGTGCCAGCTGGATAGGGACAGGGGATTCACCCCTCCACTTT.

This rearrangement joins TRBV5-1 to TRBJ2-1; 9 bases match TRBD2. V dropped 2 bases and J dropped 8; count of bases not matched to a gene: 8. CDR3 size: 15 residues. From germline, CDR1 is SGHRS and CDR2 YFSETQ. CDR3 amino acids: CASSLEREELHEQFF. In nucleotides, the CDR3 is TGCGCCAGCAGCTTAGAGCGGGAGGAGTTACATGAGCAGTTCTTC.

This clone was seen a few times. CDR3: CASSEGGQVYSNQPQHF. CDR3 nucleotide sequence: TGTGCCAGCAGCGAGGGGGGACAGGTTTATAGCAATCAGCCCCAGCATTTT. The chain joins TRBV2 to TRBJ1-5; 8 nucleotides line up with TRBD1. The germline gives CDR1 SNHLY, CDR2 FYNNEI. The CDR3 runs to 17 residues. The trim removed 6 bases at V and 0 bases at J, leaving 10 bases unmatched.

This clone was observed once. The chain is built from TRBV6-1 and TRBJ1-1; no definite D call. CDR3 length: 15 residues. V lost 3 bases and J 1 base, leaving 12 bases between the germline ends. Germline assignment: CDR1 MNHNS and CDR2 SASEGT. The CDR3: CASSEKLRSNTEAFF. In nucleotides, the CDR3 is TGTGCCAGCAGTGAGAAGTTGCGCTCGAACACTGAAGCTTTCTTT.

With regard to this clone: Different DNA sequences within this sample yield the same CDR3. The chain combines TRBV7-2 with TRBJ2-7; 12 bases are a match to TRBD2. The CDR3 consists of 15 residues. The trim removed 4 bases at V and 2 bases at J, leaving 3 bases unmatched. The germline CDR1 and CDR2 sequences are SGHTA and FQGNSA. CDR3 sequence (DNA): TGTGCCAGCAGCTCAGGACTAGCGGGGACCTACGAGCAGTACTTC. The encoded protein is CASSSGLAGTYEQYF.

The chain links TRBV7-2 to TRBJ1-2, with TRBD1 matching 7 bases. CDR3 size: 13 residues. V dropped 6 bases and J dropped 8; count of bases not matched to a gene: 9. Germline V gene lookup returns CDR1 SGHTA and CDR2 FQGNSA. Here the CDR3 DNA reads TGTGCCAGCAGTCCCAGACAGGGTTACGGCTACACCTTC. Its translation is CASSPRQGYGYTF. The full variable domain, rest sourced from reference TRBV7-2 and TRBJ1-2, is GAGVSQSPSNKVTEKGKDVELRCDPISGHTALYWYRQSLGQGLEFLIYFQGNSAPDKSGLPSDRFSAERTGGSVSTLTIQRTQQEDSAVYLCASSPRQGYGYTFGSGTRLTVV.

This clone was picked up one time. This chain connects TRBV5-6 to TRBJ1-1; D possibly corresponds to TRBD1 (5 bases). The CDR3 spans 13 residues. The V gene lost 2 bases and the J gene lost 12 bases, with 17 bases spanning the gap. The germline CDR1 and CDR2 sequences are SGHDT and YYEEEE. CDR3 loop: CASSLPNQRGPFF. In nucleotides, the CDR3 is TGTGCCAGCAGCTTACCCAATCAGCGGGGACCTTTCTTT.

This chain uses TRBV20-1 with TRBJ2-5; 7 bases match TRBD1. This CDR3 has 14 residues. Germline assignment: CDR1 DFQATT and CDR2 SNEGSKA (reference sequence). Trimming at V came to 3 bases and at J to 5 bases, leaving 9 bases not matched to a gene. In DNA, the CDR3 is TGCAGTGCTAGTCTGGTCAGGGGGATCGAGACCCAGTACTTC. Translating it yields CSASLVRGIETQYF.

The chain employs TRBV4-1 and TRBJ1-1; TRBD1 aligns across 7 bases. The germline gives CDR1 MGHRA, CDR2 YSYEKL. The CDR3 runs to 15 residues. V was clipped by 2 bases and J by 6 bases; unmatched bases: 9. DNA of the CDR3: TGCGCCAGCAGCCAAACGGACAGGCCGAGGGCTGAAGCTTTCTTT. Its translation: CASSQTDRPRAEAFF.

The chain links TRBV28 to TRBJ2-7; 9 bases fit TRBD2. Germline assignment: CDR1 MDHEN and CDR2 SYDVKM. CDR3 length equals 16 residues. Germline trimming cut 11 bases from V and 0 bases from J; bases unmatched to any gene: 14. The CDR3 region has the DNA TGTGCCTGGGGGAAAGCGGGAGGAACTATCTCCTACGAGCAGTACTTC. This encodes CAWGKAGGTISYEQYF.

The V and J genes are TRBV27 and TRBJ2-2, with D possibly being TRBD2 (5 bases). Trimming took 5 bases from V and 2 from J, leaving 15 bases between them. The V gene's germline CDR1 is MNHEY and CDR2 SMNVEV (reference sequence). The CDR3 sequence is 16 residues long. The CDR3 spells CASSDDYPTNTGELFF. CDR3 DNA: TGTGCCAGCAGTGATGACTATCCTACTAACACCGGGGAGCTGTTTTTT.

This clone was recorded only once. The chain links TRBV7-9 to TRBJ2-1; the D gene is possibly TRBD1 (6 bases). Germline assignment: CDR1 SEHNR and CDR2 FQNEAQ (reference sequence). CDR3 length: 15 residues. V lost 5 bases to trimming and J lost 4 bases, with 15 bases between them. CDR3 DNA: TGTGCCAGCAGCCCCTTGGGACACCCTTACAATGAGCAGTTCTTC. Translating gives CASSPLGHPYNEQFF.

This clone was recorded only once. V and J are TRBV28 and TRBJ2-7; TRBD1 matches 8 bases. The CDR3 length is 15 residues. J gave up 2 bases and V 6 bases, and 9 bases lay outside the gene matches. CDR1 MDHEN and CDR2 SYDVKM come from the germline V gene. Written as DNA, the CDR3 is TGTGCCAGCAGCTTCAAACAGGGGGGCCCCTACGAGCAGTACTTC. Amino acid sequence: CASSFKQGGPYEQYF.

The chain recombines TRBV7-2 with TRBJ1-5; no clear D gene. Germline V lookup: CDR1 SGHTA, CDR2 FQGNSA. The length of the CDR3 is 15 residues. V shed 1 base and J shed 5 bases, with 12 bases lying between them. The CDR3 sequence is CASSLDGRNDQPQHF. CDR3 sequence (DNA): TGTGCCAGCAGCTTAGACGGGAGAAATGATCAGCCCCAGCATTTT.

The chain carries TRBV7-8 and TRBJ1-4; D may be TRBD1 (5 bases). Germline assignment: CDR1 SGHVS and CDR2 FQNEAQ. With 4 bases removed from V and 0 bases from J, the gap between germline ends came to 9 bases. The CDR3 spans 15 residues. Here the CDR3 DNA reads TGTGCCAGCAGCTGGACACCGGCAACTAATGAAAAACTGTTTTTT. It specifies CASSWTPATNEKLFF.

V usage is TRBV4-1 and J usage is TRBJ1-5, with a weak D call TRBD1 (6 bases). The CDR3 is 14 residues long. Looked up from germline, CDR1 is MGHRA and CDR2 is YSYEKL. V lost 1 base and J lost 6, with 10 bases in between. CDR3 bases: TGCGCCAGCAGCCAAGCAGGGGAGGGTCAGCCCCAGCATTTT. Amino acid sequence: CASSQAGEGQPQHF.

This chain links TRBV6-4 with TRBJ1-2; 8 nucleotides agree with TRBD1. Trimming removed 6 bases from V and 8 bases from J; junction bases left unmatched: 8. Germline CDR1 and CDR2: MRHNA and SNTAGT. There are 13 residues in the CDR3. The DNA of the CDR3 is TGTGCCAGCAGGCAGACAGGGGTTGGAGGCTACACCTTC. It codes for CASRQTGVGGYTF.